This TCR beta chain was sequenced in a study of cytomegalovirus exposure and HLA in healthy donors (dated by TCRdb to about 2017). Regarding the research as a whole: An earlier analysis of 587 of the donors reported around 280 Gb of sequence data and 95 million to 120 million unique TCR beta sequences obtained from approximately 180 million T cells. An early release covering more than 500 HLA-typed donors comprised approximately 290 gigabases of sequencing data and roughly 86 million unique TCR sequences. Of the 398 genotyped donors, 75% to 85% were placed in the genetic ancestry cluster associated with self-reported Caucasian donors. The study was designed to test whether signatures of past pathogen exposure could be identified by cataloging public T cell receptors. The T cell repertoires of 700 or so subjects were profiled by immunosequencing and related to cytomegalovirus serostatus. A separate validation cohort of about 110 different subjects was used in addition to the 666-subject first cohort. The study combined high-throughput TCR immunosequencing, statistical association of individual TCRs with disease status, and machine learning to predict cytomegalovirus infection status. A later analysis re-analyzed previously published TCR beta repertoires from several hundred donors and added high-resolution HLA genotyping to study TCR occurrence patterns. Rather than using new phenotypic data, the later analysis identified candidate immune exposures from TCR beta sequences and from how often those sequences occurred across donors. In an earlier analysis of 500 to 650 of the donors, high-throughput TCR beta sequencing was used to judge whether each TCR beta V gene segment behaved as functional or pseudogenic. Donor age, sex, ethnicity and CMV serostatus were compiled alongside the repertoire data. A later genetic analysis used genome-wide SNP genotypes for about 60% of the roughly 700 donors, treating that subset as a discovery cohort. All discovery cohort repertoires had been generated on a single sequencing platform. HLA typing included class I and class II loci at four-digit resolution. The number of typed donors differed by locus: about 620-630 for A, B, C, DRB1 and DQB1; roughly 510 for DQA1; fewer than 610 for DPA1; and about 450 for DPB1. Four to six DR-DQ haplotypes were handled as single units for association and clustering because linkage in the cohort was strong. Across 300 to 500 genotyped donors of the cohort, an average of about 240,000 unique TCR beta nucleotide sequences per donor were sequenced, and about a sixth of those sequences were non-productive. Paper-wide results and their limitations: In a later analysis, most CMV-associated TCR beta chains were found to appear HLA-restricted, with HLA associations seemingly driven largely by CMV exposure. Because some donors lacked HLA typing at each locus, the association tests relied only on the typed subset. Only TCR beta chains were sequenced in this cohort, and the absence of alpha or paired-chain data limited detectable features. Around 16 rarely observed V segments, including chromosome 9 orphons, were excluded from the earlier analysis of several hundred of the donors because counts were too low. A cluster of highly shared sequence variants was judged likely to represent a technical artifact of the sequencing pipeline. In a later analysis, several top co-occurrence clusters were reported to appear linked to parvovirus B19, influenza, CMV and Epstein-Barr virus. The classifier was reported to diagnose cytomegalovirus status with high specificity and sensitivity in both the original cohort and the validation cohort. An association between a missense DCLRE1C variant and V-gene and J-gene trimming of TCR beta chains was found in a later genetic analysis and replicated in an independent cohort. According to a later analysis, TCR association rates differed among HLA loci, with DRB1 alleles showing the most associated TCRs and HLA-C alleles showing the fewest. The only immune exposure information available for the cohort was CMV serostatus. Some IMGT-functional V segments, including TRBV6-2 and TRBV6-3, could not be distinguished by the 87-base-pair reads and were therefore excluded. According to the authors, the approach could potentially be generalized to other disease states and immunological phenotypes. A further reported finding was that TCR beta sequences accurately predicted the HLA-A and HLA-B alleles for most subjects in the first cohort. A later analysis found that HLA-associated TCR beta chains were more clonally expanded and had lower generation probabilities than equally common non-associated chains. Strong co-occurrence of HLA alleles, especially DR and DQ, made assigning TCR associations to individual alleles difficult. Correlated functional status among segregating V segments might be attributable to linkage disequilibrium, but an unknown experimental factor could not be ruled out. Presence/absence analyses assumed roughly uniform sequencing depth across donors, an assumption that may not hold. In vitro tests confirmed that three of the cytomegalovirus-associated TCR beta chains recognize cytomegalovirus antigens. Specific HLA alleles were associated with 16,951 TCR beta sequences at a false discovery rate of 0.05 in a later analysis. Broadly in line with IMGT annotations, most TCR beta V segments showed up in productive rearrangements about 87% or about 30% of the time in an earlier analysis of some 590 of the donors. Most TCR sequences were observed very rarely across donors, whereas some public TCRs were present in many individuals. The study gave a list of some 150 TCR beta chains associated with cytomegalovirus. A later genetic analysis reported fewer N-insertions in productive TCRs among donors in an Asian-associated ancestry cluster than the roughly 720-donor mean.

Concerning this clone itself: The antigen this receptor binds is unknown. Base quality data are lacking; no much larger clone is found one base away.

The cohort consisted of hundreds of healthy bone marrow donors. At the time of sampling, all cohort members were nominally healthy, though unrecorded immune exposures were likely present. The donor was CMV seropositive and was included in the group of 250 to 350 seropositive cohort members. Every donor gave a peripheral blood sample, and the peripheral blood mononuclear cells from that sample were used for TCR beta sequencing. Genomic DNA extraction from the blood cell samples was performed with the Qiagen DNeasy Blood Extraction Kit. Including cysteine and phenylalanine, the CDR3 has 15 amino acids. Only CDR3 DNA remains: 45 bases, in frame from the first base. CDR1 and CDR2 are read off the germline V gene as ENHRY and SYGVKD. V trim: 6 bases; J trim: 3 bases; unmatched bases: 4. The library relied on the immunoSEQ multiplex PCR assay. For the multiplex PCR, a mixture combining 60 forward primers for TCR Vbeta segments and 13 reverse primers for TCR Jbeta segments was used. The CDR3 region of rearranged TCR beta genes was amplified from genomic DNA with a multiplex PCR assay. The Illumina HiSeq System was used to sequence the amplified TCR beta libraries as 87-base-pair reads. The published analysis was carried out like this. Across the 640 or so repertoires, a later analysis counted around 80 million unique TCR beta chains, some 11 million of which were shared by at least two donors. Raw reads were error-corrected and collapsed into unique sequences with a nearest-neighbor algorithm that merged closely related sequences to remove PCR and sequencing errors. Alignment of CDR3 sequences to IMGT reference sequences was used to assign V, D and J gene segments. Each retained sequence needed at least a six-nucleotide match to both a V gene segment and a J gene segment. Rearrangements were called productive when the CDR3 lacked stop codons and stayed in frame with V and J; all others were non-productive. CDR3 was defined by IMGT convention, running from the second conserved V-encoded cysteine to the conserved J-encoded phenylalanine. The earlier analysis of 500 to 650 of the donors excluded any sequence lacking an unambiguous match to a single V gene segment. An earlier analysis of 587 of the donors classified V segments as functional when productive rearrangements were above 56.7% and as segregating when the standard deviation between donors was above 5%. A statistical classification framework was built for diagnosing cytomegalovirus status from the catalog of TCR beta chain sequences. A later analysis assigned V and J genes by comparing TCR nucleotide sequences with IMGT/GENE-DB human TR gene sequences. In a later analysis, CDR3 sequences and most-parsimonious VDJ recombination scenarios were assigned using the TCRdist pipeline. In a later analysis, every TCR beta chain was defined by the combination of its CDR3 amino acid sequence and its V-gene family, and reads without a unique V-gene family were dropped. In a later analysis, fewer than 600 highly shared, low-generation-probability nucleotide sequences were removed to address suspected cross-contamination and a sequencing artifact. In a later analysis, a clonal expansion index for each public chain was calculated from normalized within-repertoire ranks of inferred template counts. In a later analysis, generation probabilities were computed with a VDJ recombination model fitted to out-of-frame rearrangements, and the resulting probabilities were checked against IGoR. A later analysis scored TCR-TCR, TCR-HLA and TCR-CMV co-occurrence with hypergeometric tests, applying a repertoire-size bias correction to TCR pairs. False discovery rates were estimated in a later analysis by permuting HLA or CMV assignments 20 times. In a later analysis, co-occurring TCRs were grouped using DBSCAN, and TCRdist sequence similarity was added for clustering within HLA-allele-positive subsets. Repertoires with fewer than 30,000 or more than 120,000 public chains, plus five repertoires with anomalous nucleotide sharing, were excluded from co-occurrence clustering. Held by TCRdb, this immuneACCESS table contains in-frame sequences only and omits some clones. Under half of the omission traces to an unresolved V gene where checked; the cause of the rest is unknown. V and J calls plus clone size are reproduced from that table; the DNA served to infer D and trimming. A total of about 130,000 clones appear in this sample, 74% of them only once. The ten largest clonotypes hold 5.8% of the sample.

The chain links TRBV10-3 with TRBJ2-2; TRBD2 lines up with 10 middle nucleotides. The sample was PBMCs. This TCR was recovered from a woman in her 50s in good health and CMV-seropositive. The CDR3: CAIRSGTSDTGELFF. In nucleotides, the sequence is TGTGCCATCAGATCCGGGACTAGCGACACCGGGGAGCTGTTTTTT.